This is a list of T cell receptor beta chains from one sample in a study of blood T cells in healthy people across ages. MiXCR, applied by TCRdb to the 5' RACE reads, yields one record per CDR3 protein. The sample holds about 700,000 distinct CDR3 sequences, 32% seen once. Sample: blood. Receptors originate from a woman of 80 years or more in good health. CDR3s include the opening cysteine and the closing phenylalanine or tryptophan. Each record gives: D gene, J gene, clone size, V gene, CDR3 DNA, CDR3 protein. A D gene is named only where the DNA matches it firmly. Not all rows give a size; the values are once, few, many and, for expanded clones, a class.

D: TRBD1
J: TRBJ1-2
size: NA
V: TRBV7-9
DNA: TGTGCCAGCAGCTTACCTTCGACAGGGGCCTATGGCTACACCTTC
CDR3: CASSLPSTGAYGYTF

D: TRBD2
J: TRBJ2-1
size: many
V: TRBV20-1
DNA: TGCAGTGCTAGCGGGCTAGCGGGGGGACTTGAGCAGTTCTTC
CDR3: CSASGLAGGLEQFF

D: TRBD1
J: TRBJ2-7
size: many
V: TRBV9
DNA: TGTGCCAGCAGCGTAGGGGACAGGCCCTACGAGCAGTACTTC
CDR3: CASSVGDRPYEQYF

D: NA
J: TRBJ2-7
size: NA
V: TRBV20-1
DNA: TGCAGTGCTGCCCCCAGCAGCGAGCAGTACTTC
CDR3: CSAAPSSEQYF

D: NA
J: TRBJ1-2
size: many
V: TRBV7-9
DNA: TGTGCCAGCAGCTCGGACGGAAGAGCTAACTATGGCTACACCTTC
CDR3: CASSSDGRANYGYTF

D: TRBD2
J: TRBJ2-5
size: many
V: TRBV12-3/TRBV12-4
DNA: TGTGCCAGCAGTTTTCCTAGCGGCGCCAAAGAGACCCAGTACTTC
CDR3: CASSFPSGAKETQYF

D: TRBD1
J: TRBJ2-3
size: NA
V: TRBV20-1
DNA: TGCAGTGCTATTGACAGGGTATCTGGGACAGATACGCAGTATTTT
CDR3: CSAIDRVSGTDTQYF

D: NA
J: TRBJ2-5
size: many
V: TRBV21-1
DNA: TGTGCCAGCAGCAAAGCGCTTTCGGGGACAGGGGGCCAGTACTTC
CDR3: CASSKALSGTGGQYF

D: TRBD1
J: TRBJ1-1
size: NA
V: TRBV12-3/TRBV12-4
DNA: TGTGCCAGCAGGAGGACAGGGGGCGTTTCAGGGAACACGGTTGAAGCTTTCTTT
CDR3: CASRRTGGVSGNTVEAFF

D: NA
J: TRBJ2-3
size: NA
V: TRBV12-3/TRBV12-4
DNA: TGTGCCAGCATCCCTGAGAGGGGGACGAGCGCAGATGCGCAGTATTTT
CDR3: CASIPERGTSADAQYF

D: NA
J: TRBJ1-1
size: NA
V: TRBV29-1
DNA: TGCAGCGCTGGGGGGAAGGATTTGAACACTGAAGCTTTCTTT
CDR3: CSAGGKDLNTEAFF

D: NA
J: TRBJ2-1
size: NA
V: TRBV20-1
DNA: TGCAGTGCTAGAGATTTTATGAGGGGGGGAAACTACAATGAGCAGTTCTTC
CDR3: CSARDFMRGGNYNEQFF

D: TRBD1
J: TRBJ2-7
size: many
V: TRBV5-1
DNA: TGCGCCAGCAGCTTGGAACCACAGGGGATTAGCTACGAGCAGTACTTC
CDR3: CASSLEPQGISYEQYF

D: TRBD1
J: TRBJ1-1
size: many
V: TRBV6-2/TRBV6-3
DNA: TGTGCCAGCAGTCACAGGGGGCCGAGGACTGAAGCTTTCTTT
CDR3: CASSHRGPRTEAFF

D: TRBD1
J: TRBJ1-4
size: NA
V: TRBV9
DNA: TGTGCCAGCAGCAGAGGACAGGCAACTAATGAAAAACTGTTTTTT
CDR3: CASSRGQATNEKLFF

D: NA
J: TRBJ2-1
size: NA
V: TRBV7-6
DNA: TGTGCCAGCAGTCCGACTGCTCCTACCTACAATGAGCAGTTCTTC
CDR3: CASSPTAPTYNEQFF

D: TRBD2
J: TRBJ2-1
size: NA
V: TRBV6-1
DNA: TGTGCCAGCACTAGCGGGAGGGTGGATGAGCAGTTCTTC
CDR3: CASTSGRVDEQFF

D: NA
J: TRBJ1-4
size: few
V: TRBV20-1
DNA: TGCAGTGCTAGAGCTGGGGGGCGCGATAATGAAAAACTGTTTTTT
CDR3: CSARAGGRDNEKLFF

D: NA
J: TRBJ2-5
size: many
V: TRBV7-9
DNA: TGTGCCAGCAGCTCTCTGGGGGAATCTGAGACCCAGTACTTC
CDR3: CASSSLGESETQYF

D: TRBD1
J: TRBJ2-3
size: NA
V: TRBV12-3/TRBV12-4
DNA: TGTGCCAGCAGGGACGGACAGGGGCCCTCAGATACGCAGTATTTT
CDR3: CASRDGQGPSDTQYF

D: NA
J: TRBJ1-6
size: many
V: TRBV12-3/TRBV12-4
DNA: TGTGCCAGCACCCCAGGGAGAACCTATAATTCACCCCTCCACTTT
CDR3: CASTPGRTYNSPLHF

D: NA
J: TRBJ2-1
size: NA
V: TRBV5-1
DNA: TGCGCCAGCAGCGTCGACAGCTCCTACAATGAGCAGTTCTTC
CDR3: CASSVDSSYNEQFF

D: NA
J: TRBJ2-1
size: many
V: TRBV5-1
DNA: TGCGCCAGCAGCTTGGAGGCAGGGTTCTACAATGAGCAGTTCTTC
CDR3: CASSLEAGFYNEQFF

D: TRBD2
J: TRBJ2-1
size: many
V: TRBV9
DNA: TGTGCCAGCAGCGAGACCCTCGTAGCGGGGAGGTACAATGAGCAGTTCTTC
CDR3: CASSETLVAGRYNEQFF

D: NA
J: TRBJ2-2
size: NA
V: TRBV9
DNA: TGTGCCAGCGCTGAGGGGCCCACCGGGGAGCTGTTTTTT
CDR3: CASAEGPTGELFF

D: NA
J: TRBJ2-5
size: many
V: TRBV6-5
DNA: TGTGCCAGCAGTTACTCGTCCGGGCCCTACGAGACCCAGTACTTC
CDR3: CASSYSSGPYETQYF

D: NA
J: TRBJ2-2
size: few
V: TRBV5-6
DNA: TGTGCCAGCAGCCCAGGGGGGCATTACACCGGGGAGCTGTTTTTT
CDR3: CASSPGGHYTGELFF

D: NA
J: TRBJ2-5
size: many
V: TRBV3-1
DNA: TGTGCCAGCAGCCAAATCGAGACCCAGTACTTC
CDR3: CASSQIETQYF